The clone carrying this T cell receptor (beta chain) showed up just once. Its target is not known. This specimen belongs to a study of cytomegalovirus exposure and HLA in healthy donors. The overall study: T cells numbering around 200 million yielded approximately 100 million unique TCR beta sequences in an earlier analysis. Study-level results: The likely explanation for a cluster of highly shared sequence variants was sequencing artifact. Reportedly, diagnosis of cytomegalovirus status by the classifier showed high specificity and sensitivity.

Deletions cut 4 bases from V and 1 base from J, with 23 bases between. The CDR3 is 19 amino acids. Germline V lookup: CDR1 PRHDT, CDR2 FYEKMQ (reference sequence). Primers for the PCR totalled 60 Vbeta and 13 Jbeta. Assay: immunoSEQ multiplex PCR; the TCRdb copy retains only in-frame clones and omits some. The sample records 120,000 or so clones, around 70% being singletons. This rearrangement joins TRBV13 to TRBJ1-3; TRBD1 is a possible D gene (6 bases). The sequenced sample was PBMCs. This TCR was recovered from a man aged 35 to 55 in good health and CMV-seropositive. CDR3 DNA: TGTGCCAGCAGCTCCACTCGGAGACAGGCGCACACTTCTGGAAACACCATATATTTT. This gives the protein CASSSTRRQAHTSGNTIYF. The full variable domain, its missing parts supplied by reference TRBV13 and TRBJ1-3, is AAGVIQSPRHLIKEKRETATLKCYPIPRHDTVYWYQQGPGQDPQFLISFYEKMQSDKGSIPDRFSAQQFSDYHSELNMSSLELGDSALYFCASSSTRRQAHTSGNTIYFGEGSWLTVV.